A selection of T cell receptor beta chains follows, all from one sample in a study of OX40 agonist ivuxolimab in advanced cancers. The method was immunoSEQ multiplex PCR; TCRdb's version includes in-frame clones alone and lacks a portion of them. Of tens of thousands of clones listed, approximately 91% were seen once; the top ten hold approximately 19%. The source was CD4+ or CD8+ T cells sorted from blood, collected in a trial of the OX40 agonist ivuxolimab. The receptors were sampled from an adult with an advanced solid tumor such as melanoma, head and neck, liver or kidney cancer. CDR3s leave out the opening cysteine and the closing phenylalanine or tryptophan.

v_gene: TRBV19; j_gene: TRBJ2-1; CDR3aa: ASSFGAGGYNEQF
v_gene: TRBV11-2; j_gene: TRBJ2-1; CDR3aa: ASSLARLAGGYNEQF
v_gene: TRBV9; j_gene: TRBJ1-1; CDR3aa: ASSVEGSPNTEAF
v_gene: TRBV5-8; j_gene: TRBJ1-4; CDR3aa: ASSRDGEKLF
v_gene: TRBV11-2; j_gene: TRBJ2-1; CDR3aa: ASSLEPPEFGVSNEQF
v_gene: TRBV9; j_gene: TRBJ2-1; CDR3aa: ASSVAQGSSYNEQF
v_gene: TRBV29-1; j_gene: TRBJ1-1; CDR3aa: SVEGTGDTEAF
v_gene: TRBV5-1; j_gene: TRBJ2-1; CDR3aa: ASKEAGVNYEQF
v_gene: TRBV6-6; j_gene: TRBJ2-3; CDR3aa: ASQGTDTQY
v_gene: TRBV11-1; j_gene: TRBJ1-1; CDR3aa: ASSLAYVTDTEAF
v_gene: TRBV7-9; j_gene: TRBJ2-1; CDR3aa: ASWSDSFLSSYNEQF
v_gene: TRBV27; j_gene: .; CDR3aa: ASSYGGQGAYEQY
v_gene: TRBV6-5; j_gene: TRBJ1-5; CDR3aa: ASTLGRHQPQH
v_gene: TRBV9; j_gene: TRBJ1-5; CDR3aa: ASSVDPGQPQH
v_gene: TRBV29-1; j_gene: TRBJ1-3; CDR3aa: SVLGSSGNTIY
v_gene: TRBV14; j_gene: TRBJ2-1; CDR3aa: ASSQEVGGGRHNEQF
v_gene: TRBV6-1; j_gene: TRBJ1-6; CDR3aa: ASSLTGLNSPLH
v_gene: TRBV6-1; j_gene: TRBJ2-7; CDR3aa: AISESGRGSYEQY
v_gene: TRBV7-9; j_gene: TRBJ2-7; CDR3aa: ASSPTGGYIYEQY
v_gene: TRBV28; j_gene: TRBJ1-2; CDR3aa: ASSGDNYGYT
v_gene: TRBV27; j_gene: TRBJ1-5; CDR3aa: ASSKTVNQPQH
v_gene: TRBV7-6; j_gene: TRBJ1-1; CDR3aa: ASSLLDWVPNTEAF